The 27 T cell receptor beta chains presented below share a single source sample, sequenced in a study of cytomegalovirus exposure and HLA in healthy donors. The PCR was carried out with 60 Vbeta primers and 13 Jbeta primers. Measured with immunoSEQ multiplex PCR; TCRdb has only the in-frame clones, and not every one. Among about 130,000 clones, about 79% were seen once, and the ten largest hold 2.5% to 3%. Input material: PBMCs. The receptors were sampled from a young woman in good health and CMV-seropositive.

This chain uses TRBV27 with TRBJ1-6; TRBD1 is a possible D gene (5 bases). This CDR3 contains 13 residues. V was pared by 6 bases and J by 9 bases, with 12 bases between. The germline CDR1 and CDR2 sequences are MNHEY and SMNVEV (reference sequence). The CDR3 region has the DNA TGTGCCAGCAGGGTCGGGGGGGGTTCACCCCTCCACTTT. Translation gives CASRVGGGSPLHF.

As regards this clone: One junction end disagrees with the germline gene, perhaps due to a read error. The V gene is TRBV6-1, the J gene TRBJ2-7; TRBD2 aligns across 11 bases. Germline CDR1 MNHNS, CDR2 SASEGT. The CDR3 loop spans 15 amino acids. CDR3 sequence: CASREASGGRYEQYF. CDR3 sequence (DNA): TGTGCCAGCAGAGAAGCTAGCGGGGGGCGGTACGAGCAGTACTTC.

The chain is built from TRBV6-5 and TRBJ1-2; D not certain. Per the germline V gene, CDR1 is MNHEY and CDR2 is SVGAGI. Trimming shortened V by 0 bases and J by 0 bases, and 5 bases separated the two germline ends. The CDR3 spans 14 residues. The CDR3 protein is CASSYSPANYGYTF. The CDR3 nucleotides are TGTGCCAGCAGTTACTCTCCAGCTAACTATGGCTACACCTTC.

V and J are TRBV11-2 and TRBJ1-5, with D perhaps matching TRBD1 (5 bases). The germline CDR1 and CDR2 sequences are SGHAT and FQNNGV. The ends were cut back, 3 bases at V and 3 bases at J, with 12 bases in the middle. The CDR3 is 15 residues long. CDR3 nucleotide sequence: TGTGCCAGCAGCTTGGCAGGGAGGGACAATCAGCCCCAGCATTTT. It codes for CASSLAGRDNQPQHF.

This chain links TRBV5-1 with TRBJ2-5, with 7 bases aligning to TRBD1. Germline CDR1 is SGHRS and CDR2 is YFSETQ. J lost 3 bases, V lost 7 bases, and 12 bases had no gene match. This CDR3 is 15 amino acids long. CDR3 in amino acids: CASYPPGQLKETQYF. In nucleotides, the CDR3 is TGCGCCAGCTACCCTCCGGGACAGTTGAAAGAGACCCAGTACTTC.

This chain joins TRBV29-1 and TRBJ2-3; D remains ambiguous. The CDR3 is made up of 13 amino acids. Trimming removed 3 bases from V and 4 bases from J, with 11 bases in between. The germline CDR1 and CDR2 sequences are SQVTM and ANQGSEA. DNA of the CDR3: TGCAGCGTTGAGGGCATCCAGGCAGATACGCAGTATTTT. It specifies CSVEGIQADTQYF.

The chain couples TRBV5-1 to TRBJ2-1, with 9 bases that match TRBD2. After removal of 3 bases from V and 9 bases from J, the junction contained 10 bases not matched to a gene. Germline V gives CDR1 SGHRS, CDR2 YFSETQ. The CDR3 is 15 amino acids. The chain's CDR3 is CASSWGGGGAFEQFF. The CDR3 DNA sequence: TGCGCCAGCAGCTGGGGAGGCGGGGGGGCCTTTGAGCAGTTCTTC.

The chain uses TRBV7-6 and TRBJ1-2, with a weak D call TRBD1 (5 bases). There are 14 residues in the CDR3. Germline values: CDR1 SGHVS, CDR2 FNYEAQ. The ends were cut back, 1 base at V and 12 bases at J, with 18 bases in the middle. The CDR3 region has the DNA TGTGCCAGCAGCTTAGACCCGGCGGCGGGACCCCACACCTTC. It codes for CASSLDPAAGPHTF.

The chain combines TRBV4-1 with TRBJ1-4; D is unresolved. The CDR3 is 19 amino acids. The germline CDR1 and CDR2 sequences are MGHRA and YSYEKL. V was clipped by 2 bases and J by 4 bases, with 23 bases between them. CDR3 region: CASSQSLGEVFKHNEKLFF. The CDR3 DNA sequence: TGCGCCAGCAGCCAATCCCTCGGGGAAGTTTTTAAGCATAATGAAAAACTGTTTTTT.

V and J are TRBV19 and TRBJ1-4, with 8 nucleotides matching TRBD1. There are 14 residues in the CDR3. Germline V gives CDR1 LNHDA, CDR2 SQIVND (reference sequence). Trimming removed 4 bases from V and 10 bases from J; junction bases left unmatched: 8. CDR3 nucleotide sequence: TGTGCCAGTAGTAACACAGGGGGTGTAGGAAAACTGTTTTTT. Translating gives CASSNTGGVGKLFF.

This CDR3 reads CASSEARGLGQPQHF. The CDR3, as DNA: TGTGCCAGCAGTGAAGCAAGGGGGCTTGGTCAGCCCCAGCATTTT. The chain is built from TRBV2 and TRBJ1-5; 7 nucleotides align to TRBD1. Germline V gene data show CDR1 as SNHLY and CDR2 as FYNNEI. The J segment lost 6 bases and the V segment lost 0 bases, leaving 5 bases of the junction unmatched. This CDR3 is 15 amino acids long.

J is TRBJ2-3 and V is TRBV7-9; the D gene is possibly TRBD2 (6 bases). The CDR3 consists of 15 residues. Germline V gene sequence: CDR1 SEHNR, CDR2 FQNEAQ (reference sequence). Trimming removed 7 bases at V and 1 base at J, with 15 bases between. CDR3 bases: TGTGCCAGCATCAGAAGACTAGGCGGCACAGATACGCAGTATTTT. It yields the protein CASIRRLGGTDTQYF.

The CDR3 sequence is CASIPTDYNEQFF. CDR3 bases: TGTGCCAGCATCCCGACAGACTACAATGAGCAGTTCTTC. J is TRBJ2-1 and V is TRBV2, with D perhaps matching TRBD1 (5 bases). The V and J ends lost 7 bases and 3 bases respectively, with 10 bases between them. The CDR3 spans 13 residues. Germline assignment: CDR1 SNHLY and CDR2 FYNNEI.

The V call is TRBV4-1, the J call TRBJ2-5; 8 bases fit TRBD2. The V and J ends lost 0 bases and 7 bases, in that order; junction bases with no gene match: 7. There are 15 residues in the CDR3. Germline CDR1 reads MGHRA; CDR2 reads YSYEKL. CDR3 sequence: CASSQDRGSGGTQYF. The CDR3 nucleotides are TGCGCCAGCAGCCAAGATAGGGGGAGCGGGGGGACCCAGTACTTC.

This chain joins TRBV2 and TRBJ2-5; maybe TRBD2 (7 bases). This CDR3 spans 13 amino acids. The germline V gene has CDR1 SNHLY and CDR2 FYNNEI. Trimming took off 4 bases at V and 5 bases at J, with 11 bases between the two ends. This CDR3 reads CASSVGGRETQYF. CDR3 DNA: TGTGCCAGCAGTGTGGGGGGGCGGGAGACCCAGTACTTC. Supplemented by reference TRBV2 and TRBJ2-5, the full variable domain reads EPEVTQTPSHQVTQMGQEVILRCVPISNHLYFYWYRQILGQKVEFLVSFYNNEISEKSEIFDDQFSVERPDGSNFTLKIRSTKLEDSAMYFCASSVGGRETQYFGPGTRLLVL.

As DNA, the CDR3 is TGCGCCAGCAGCTCTCCGACAGCTGGAAACACCATATATTTT. It translates to CASSSPTAGNTIYF. This chain connects TRBV5-1 to TRBJ1-3; possible D gene TRBD1, 5 bases. V lost 3 bases and J lost 2, with 9 bases in between. The CDR3 has 14 amino acids. CDR1 and CDR2 (germline): SGHRS, YFSETQ.

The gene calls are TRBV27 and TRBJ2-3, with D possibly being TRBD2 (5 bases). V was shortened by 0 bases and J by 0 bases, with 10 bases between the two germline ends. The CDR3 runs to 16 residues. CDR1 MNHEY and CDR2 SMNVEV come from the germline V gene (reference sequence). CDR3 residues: CASSLSSRTSTDTQYF. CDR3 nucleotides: TGTGCCAGCAGTTTATCGAGCAGGACTAGCACAGATACGCAGTATTTT.

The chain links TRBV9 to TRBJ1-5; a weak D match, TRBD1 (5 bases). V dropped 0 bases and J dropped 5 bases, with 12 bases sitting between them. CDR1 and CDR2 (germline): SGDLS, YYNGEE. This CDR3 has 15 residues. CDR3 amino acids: CASSVGAGVDQPQHF. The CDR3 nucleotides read TGTGCCAGCAGCGTAGGGGCGGGGGTTGATCAGCCCCAGCATTTT.

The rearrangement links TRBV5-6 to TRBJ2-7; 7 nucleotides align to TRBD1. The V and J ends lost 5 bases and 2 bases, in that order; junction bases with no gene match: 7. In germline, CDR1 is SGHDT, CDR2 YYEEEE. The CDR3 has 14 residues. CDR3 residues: CASSLTGYTYEQYF. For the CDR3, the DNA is TGTGCCAGCAGTCTGACAGGGTATACCTACGAGCAGTACTTC.

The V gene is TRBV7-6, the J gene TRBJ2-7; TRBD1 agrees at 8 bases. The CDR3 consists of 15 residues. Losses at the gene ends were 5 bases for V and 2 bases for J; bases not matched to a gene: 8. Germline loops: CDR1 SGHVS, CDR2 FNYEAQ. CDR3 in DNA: TGTGCCAGCAGCAGATCCGGGACAGGCACCTACGAGCAGTACTTC. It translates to CASSRSGTGTYEQYF. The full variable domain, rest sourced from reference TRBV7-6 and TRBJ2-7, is GAGVSQSPRYKVTKRGQDVALRCDPISGHVSLYWYRQALGQGPEFLTYFNYEAQQDKSGLPNDRFSAERPEGSISTLTIQRTEQRDSAMYRCASSRSGTGTYEQYFGPGTRLTVT.

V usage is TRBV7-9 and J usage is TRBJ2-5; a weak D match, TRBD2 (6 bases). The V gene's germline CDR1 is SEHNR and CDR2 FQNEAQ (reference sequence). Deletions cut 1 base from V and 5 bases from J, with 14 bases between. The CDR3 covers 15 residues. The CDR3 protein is CASSLVPASEETQYF. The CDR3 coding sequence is TGTGCCAGCAGCTTAGTACCGGCTAGCGAGGAGACCCAGTACTTC. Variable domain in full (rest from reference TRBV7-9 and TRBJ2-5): DTGVSQNPRHKITKRGQNVTFRCDPISEHNRLYWYRQTLGQGPEFLTYFQNEAQLEKSRLLSDRFSAERPKGSFSTLEIQRTEQGDSAMYLCASSLVPASEETQYFGPGTRLLVL.

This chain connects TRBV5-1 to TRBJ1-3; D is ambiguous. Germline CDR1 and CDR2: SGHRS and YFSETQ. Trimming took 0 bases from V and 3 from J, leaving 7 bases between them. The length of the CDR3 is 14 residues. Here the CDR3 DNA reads TGCGCCAGCAGCTTGGCGGGAAATGGAAACACCATATATTTT. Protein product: CASSLAGNGNTIYF.

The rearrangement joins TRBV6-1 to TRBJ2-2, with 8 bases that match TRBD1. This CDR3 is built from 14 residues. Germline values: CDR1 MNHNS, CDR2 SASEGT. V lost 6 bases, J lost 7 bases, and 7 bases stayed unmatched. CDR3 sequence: CASSATGGIGELFF. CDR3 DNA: TGTGCCAGCAGCGCAACAGGGGGGATCGGGGAGCTGTTTTTT.

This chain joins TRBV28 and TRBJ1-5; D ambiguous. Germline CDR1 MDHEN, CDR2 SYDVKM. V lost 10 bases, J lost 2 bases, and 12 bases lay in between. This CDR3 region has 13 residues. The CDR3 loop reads CATEGVGNQPQHF. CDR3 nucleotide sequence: TGTGCCACCGAGGGAGTGGGCAATCAGCCCCAGCATTTT.

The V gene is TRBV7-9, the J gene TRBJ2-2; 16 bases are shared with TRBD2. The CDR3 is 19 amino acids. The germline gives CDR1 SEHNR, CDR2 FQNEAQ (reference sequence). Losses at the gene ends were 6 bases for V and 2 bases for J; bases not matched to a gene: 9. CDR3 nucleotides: TGTGCCAGCAGACCGCCCGGGACTAGCGGGGGGGCCAACACCGGGGAGCTGTTTTTT. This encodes CASRPPGTSGGANTGELFF.

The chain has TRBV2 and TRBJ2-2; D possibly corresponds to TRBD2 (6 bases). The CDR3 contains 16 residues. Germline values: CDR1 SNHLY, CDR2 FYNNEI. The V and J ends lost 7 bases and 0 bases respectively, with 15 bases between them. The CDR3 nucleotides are TGTGCCAGCACCCTAACGGGCGGGGCGAACACCGGGGAGCTGTTTTTT. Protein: CASTLTGGANTGELFF.

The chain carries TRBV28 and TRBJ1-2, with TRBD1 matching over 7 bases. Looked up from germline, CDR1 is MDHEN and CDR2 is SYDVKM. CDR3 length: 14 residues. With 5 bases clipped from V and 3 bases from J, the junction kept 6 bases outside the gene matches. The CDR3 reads CASSMTGFDYGYTF. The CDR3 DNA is TGTGCCAGCAGTATGACAGGGTTTGACTATGGCTACACCTTC.